Shown below are 18 T cell receptor beta chains from a single sample sequenced in a study of T-cell reconstitution after alpha-beta-depleted transplantation in children. Unique molecular identifiers were used to barcode this TCRbeta library. A single record per CDR3 protein comes from TCRdb applying MiXCR to the PCR reads. The profile covers hundreds of thousands of distinct CDR3 sequences, with roughly a tenth appearing a single time and 4% taken by the ten largest. The material was PBMCs from the stem cell graft donor, obtained from the stem cell graft. The receptors were gathered from a human donor who donated a stem cell graft to a child with acute myeloid leukemia.

This clonotype was counted between two and nine times. J is TRBJ2-7 and V is TRBV14; weak D call: TRBD2 (6 bases). This CDR3 contains 15 residues. The V and J ends lost 1 base and 5 bases respectively, with 15 bases between them. The germline V gene has CDR1 SGHDN and CDR2 FVKESK. The CDR3, as DNA: TGTGCCAGCAGCCAAGGTCGGCTAGCGAGCCACGAGCAGTACTTC. It encodes CASSQGRLASHEQYF.

This clonotype was counted many times. The rearrangement uses TRBV24-1 and TRBJ2-3; no reliable D call. V shed 5 bases and J shed 6 bases, with 17 bases lying between them. Looked up from germline, CDR1 is KGHDR and CDR2 is SFDVKD. The CDR3 sequence is 15 residues long. The CDR3 sequence is CATSGTGRLGDTQYF. The DNA of the CDR3 is TGTGCCACCAGTGGGACCGGGCGACTTGGGGATACGCAGTATTTT.

This clonotype was found many times. The rearrangement links TRBV6-2 or TRBV6-3 to TRBJ1-1; D remains unclear. The CDR3 extends over 13 amino acids. In germline, CDR1 is MNHEY, CDR2 SVGEGT. V was clipped by 5 bases and J by 1 base, with 8 bases between them. The CDR3 DNA reads as TGTGCCAGCAGTGACTATAAGAACACTGAAGCTTTCTTT. Its protein is CASSDYKNTEAFF.

At least ten counts were recorded for this clonotype. CDR3 residues: CSALESDTQYF. CDR3 sequence (DNA): TGCAGTGCTCTTGAGTCAGATACGCAGTATTTT. The rearrangement links TRBV20-1 to TRBJ2-3, with no clear D. There are 11 residues in the CDR3. Deletions cut 5 bases from V and 4 bases from J, with 7 bases between. Germline values: CDR1 DFQATT, CDR2 SNEGSKA (reference sequence).

The chain is built from TRBV7-3 and TRBJ2-3; D may match TRBD1 or TRBD2 (5 bases each). In germline, CDR1 is SGHTA, CDR2 FQGTGA. V shed 2 bases and J shed 2 bases, with 14 bases lying between them. CDR3 length: 16 amino acids. CDR3 region: CASSLPAVGDTDTQYF. In nucleotides, the CDR3 is TGTGCCAGCAGCTTACCAGCGGTGGGGGACACAGATACGCAGTATTTT.

This clonotype was observed a few times. The chain combines TRBV25-1 with TRBJ2-5; 8 bases align to TRBD1. This CDR3 comprises 12 residues. Germline V gene data show CDR1 as MGHDK and CDR2 as SYGVNS. The CDR3 loop is CVRRDRQETQYF. For the CDR3, the DNA is TGTGTCAGACGGGACAGGCAAGAGACCCAGTACTTC.

This clonotype was recorded many times. This chain joins TRBV25-1 and TRBJ2-1; perhaps TRBD2 as D (6 bases). With 1 base removed from V and 8 bases from J, the gap between germline ends came to 15 bases. CDR1 is MGHDK, CDR2 SYGVNS, per germline. CDR3 length equals 15 residues. The CDR3, as DNA: TGTGCCAGCAGTGAATTAGGTCCCCCGGGGGATGAGCAGTTCTTC. Protein sequence: CASSELGPPGDEQFF. Full variable domain (remainder filled in from reference TRBV25-1 and TRBJ2-1): EADIYQTPRYLVIGTGKKITLECSQTMGHDKMYWYQQDPGMELHLIHYSYGVNSTEKGDLSSESTVSRIRTEHFPLTLESARPSHTSQYLCASSELGPPGDEQFFGPGTRLTVL.

This clonotype was counted only a few times. The chain couples TRBV29-1 to TRBJ1-1; perhaps TRBD1 as D (5 bases). The V gene lost 2 bases and the J gene lost 3 bases, with 10 bases spanning the gap. The CDR3 totals 13 residues. Germline lookup yields CDR1 SQVTM and CDR2 ANQGSEA. CDR3 coding DNA: TGCAGCGTTGAACAAGGACAATACACTGAAGCTTTCTTT. Protein: CSVEQGQYTEAFF.

DNA for the CDR3: TGCAGTGCTTCTACCGGGACTAGCGGAGATACGCAGTATTTT. The encoded protein is CSASTGTSGDTQYF. The chain combines TRBV20-1 with TRBJ2-3; 11 bases map to TRBD2. Trimming at V came to 5 bases and at J to 5 bases, leaving 6 bases not matched to a gene. The germline gives CDR1 DFQATT, CDR2 SNEGSKA (reference sequence). The CDR3 totals 14 residues.

This clonotype was observed many times. The rearrangement joins TRBV12-3 or TRBV12-4 to TRBJ1-1; possible D gene TRBD1, 5 bases. The CDR3 is 12 amino acids. The V end lost 7 bases, the J end lost 10 bases, and 16 bases lay between the germline ends. The DNA of the CDR3 is TGTGCCAGCACCTCCGCACTGAGGGGAGCTTTCTTT. It translates to CASTSALRGAFF.

This clonotype was seen only a few times. The chain couples TRBV20-1 to TRBJ1-6, with D possibly being TRBD1 (5 bases). Germline V gene data show CDR1 as DFQATT and CDR2 as SNEGSKA (reference sequence). This CDR3 comprises 16 residues. Trimming shortened V by 3 bases and J by 5 bases, and 17 bases separated the two germline ends. CDR3 protein: CSARKSEGVNNSPLHF. CDR3 DNA: TGCAGTGCTAGGAAGAGTGAAGGGGTTAATAATTCACCCCTCCACTTT.

V and J are TRBV15 and TRBJ2-7; possibly TRBD1 for D (6 bases). Germline V CDR1 and CDR2: LNHNV, YYDKDF (reference sequence). V dropped 0 bases and J dropped 1 base, with 16 bases sitting between them. This CDR3 has 17 residues. The CDR3 spells CATSRDPSLRGSYEQYF. CDR3 nucleotides: TGTGCCACCAGCAGAGATCCCAGCCTCAGGGGTTCCTACGAGCAGTACTTC.

V gene TRBV12-3 or TRBV12-4 combines with J gene TRBJ2-7; 9 positions agree with TRBD2. CDR3 size: 17 residues. Losses at the gene ends were 4 bases for V and 3 bases for J; bases not matched to a gene: 13. CDR3 DNA: TGTGCCAGCAGTTCCGCGGGAGCGGGAGGATCTTACTACGAGCAGTACTTC. Translated, it gives CASSSAGAGGSYYEQYF.

The genes are TRBV3-1 and TRBJ2-1; D is uncertain. V lost 5 bases to trimming and J lost 9 bases, with 8 bases between them. Germline CDR1 LGHDT, CDR2 YNNKEL (reference sequence). The CDR3 spans 11 residues. The CDR3, as DNA: TGTGCCAGCAGCGGGTGGGGTGAGCAGTTCTTC. Translating it yields CASSGWGEQFF.

There are a few counts of this clonotype. The chain recombines TRBV27 with TRBJ2-1, with TRBD2 matching 7 bases. Germline CDR1 MNHEY, CDR2 SMNVEV (reference sequence). V was pared by 4 bases and J by 7 bases, with 22 bases of the junction left unmatched. The CDR3 extends over 19 amino acids. In DNA, the CDR3 is TGTGCCAGCAGTTATAGGGCCCAACTAGCGACCTTAAGTTGGAATGAGCAGTTCTTC. Translation gives CASSYRAQLATLSWNEQFF.

This clonotype was picked up a small number of times. V gene TRBV7-2 combines with J gene TRBJ2-3; D is uncertain. Germline V CDR1 and CDR2: SGHTA, FQGNSA. V lost 5 bases and J 0 bases, leaving 15 bases between the germline ends. The CDR3 is 16 amino acids. The CDR3 coding sequence is TGTGCCAGCAGCCCCTCGAGGCTTTTAAGCACAGATACGCAGTATTTT. Protein: CASSPSRLLSTDTQYF. The variable domain in full, with the rest retrieved from reference TRBV7-2 and TRBJ2-3, is GAGVSQSPSNKVTEKGKDVELRCDPISGHTALYWYRQSLGQGLEFLIYFQGNSAPDKSGLPSDRFSAERTGGSVSTLTIQRTQQEDSAVYLCASSPSRLLSTDTQYFGPGTRLTVL.

This clonotype was found many times. This rearrangement joins TRBV30 to TRBJ1-6; D possibly corresponds to TRBD1 (5 bases). This CDR3 spans 12 amino acids. V was shortened by 5 bases and J by 8 bases, with 10 bases between the two germline ends. The germline V gene encodes CDR1 GTSNPN and CDR2 SVGIG (reference sequence). CDR3 DNA sequence: TGTGCCTGGTCGGACAATGATTCACCCCTCCACTTT. The encoded protein is CAWSDNDSPLHF.

This clonotype was seen at least ten times. The chain carries TRBV5-1 and TRBJ2-3; TRBD2 aligns across 10 bases. The length of the CDR3 is 14 residues. V lost 7 bases and J lost 2; bases outside the gene matches: 4. Germline V lookup: CDR1 SGHRS, CDR2 YFSETQ. The CDR3 bases are TGCGCCAGCGGGACTAGCGTACCCACAGATACGCAGTATTTT. Translation: CASGTSVPTDTQYF.